This entry features one T cell receptor beta chain sequence. Its antigen remains unknown. The CDR3 has 14 residues. With 8 bases clipped from V and 4 bases from J, the junction kept 11 bases outside the gene matches. CDR1 GTSNPN and CDR2 SVGIG come from the germline V gene (reference sequence). The primer mix had 60 Vbeta and 13 Jbeta primers. Profiled with immunoSEQ multiplex PCR; TCRdb holds only in-frame clones, not every one. The sample lists 170,000 or so clones, around 80% seen once, with roughly 1.4% in the top ten. This record comes from a study of cytomegalovirus exposure and HLA in healthy donors. Turning to the study itself: From donors who were HLA-typed, an early data release held approximately 80 million unique TCRs. Study observations and caveats: One later analysis reportedly identified an Asian-associated ancestry cluster that showed fewer N-insertions than the approximately 600-donor mean. Researchers counted 180 or so TCR beta chains as cytomegalovirus-associated.

These donors counted as nominally healthy when sampled, but unrecorded immune exposures were likely. V gene TRBV30 combines with J gene TRBJ2-1; the match to TRBD2 covers 7 bases. This receptor was taken from a woman under 40 in good health and CMV-seropositive. Sequenced sample: PBMCs. In DNA form, the CDR3 reads TGTGCCGCCCGGGAGGAGAGCGGATACAATGAGCAGTTCTTC. This sequence encodes CAAREESGYNEQFF.